This T cell receptor (beta chain) was sequenced in a study of shared clonotypes between healthy human individuals. As for this clone: The antigen is undetermined.

Sequenced by immunoSEQ multiplex PCR; TCRdb stores in-frame clones only, minus some. The sample includes under 2.5 million clones, around 92% of them seen just once. Study conclusions and caveats: Incompleteness in sorted-subset sequencing, despite large depth, was shown by rarefaction.

CDR3 length equals 14 residues. CDR1 is LNHDA and CDR2 is SQIVND in the germline V gene (reference sequence). Deletions cut 7 bases from V and 9 bases from J, with 19 bases between. The J gene is TRBJ2-1, the V gene TRBV19; possibly TRBD1 for D (5 bases). The TCR comes from a man aged 18-30 years in good health. Some clones in this sample may be carry-over from other donors' samples. What was sequenced was naive CD4+ T cells from PBMCs. Subset meaning: CD45RA+ positively selected. The CDR3 nucleotides are TGTGCCAGTACCCCCACCCCGGGTCAGGGTGAGCAGTTCTTC. Translated: CASTPTPGQGEQFF.